This T cell receptor beta chain was retrieved from a study of T cells in localized non-small cell lung cancer. The repertoire was sequenced with immunoSEQ multiplex PCR; TCRdb's copy has only in-frame clones and lacks some. The sample holds approximately 49,000 clones; 70% to 80% are singletons and the top ten take about a sixth. Points from the study as a whole: Adjacent lung was found to contain a median around 58 of the top 100 tumor clones.

As regards this clone: Its antigen is not known. Other DNA sequences within the sample encode an identical CDR3.

Germline assignment: CDR1 KGHSH and CDR2 LQKENI. There are 12 residues in the CDR3. Trimming took off 0 bases at V and 5 bases at J, with 4 bases between the two ends. This chain connects TRBV18 to TRBJ2-5; D call uncertain. This clonotype was sampled from a man aged 40-75 years with stage I squamous cell lung carcinoma. The sample here was peripheral blood, taken before any cancer treatment. The CDR3 is CASSPPGETQYF. The CDR3 bases are TGTGCCAGCTCACCACCTGGCGAGACCCAGTACTTC.